This T cell receptor beta chain was identified during a study of siplizumab effects on memory and regulatory T cells. V lost 4 bases, J lost 10 bases, and 13 bases stayed unmatched. The CDR3 runs 14 residues. Germline-derived CDR1 and CDR2 are SGHDT and YYEEEE. Assay used: immunoSEQ multiplex PCR; TCRdb lists only in-frame clones, some missing. The sample lists some 87,000 clones, over 80% occurring once. This clonotype was sampled from a human donor in good health. The sample consisted of CD4+ T cells sorted from blood. This sequence joins TRBV5-6 and TRBJ1-1; 7 bases match TRBD1. The CDR3 sequence: CASSARQGIRRAFF. The CDR3 bases are TGTGCCAGCAGCGCTAGACAGGGTATAAGGAGAGCTTTCTTT.